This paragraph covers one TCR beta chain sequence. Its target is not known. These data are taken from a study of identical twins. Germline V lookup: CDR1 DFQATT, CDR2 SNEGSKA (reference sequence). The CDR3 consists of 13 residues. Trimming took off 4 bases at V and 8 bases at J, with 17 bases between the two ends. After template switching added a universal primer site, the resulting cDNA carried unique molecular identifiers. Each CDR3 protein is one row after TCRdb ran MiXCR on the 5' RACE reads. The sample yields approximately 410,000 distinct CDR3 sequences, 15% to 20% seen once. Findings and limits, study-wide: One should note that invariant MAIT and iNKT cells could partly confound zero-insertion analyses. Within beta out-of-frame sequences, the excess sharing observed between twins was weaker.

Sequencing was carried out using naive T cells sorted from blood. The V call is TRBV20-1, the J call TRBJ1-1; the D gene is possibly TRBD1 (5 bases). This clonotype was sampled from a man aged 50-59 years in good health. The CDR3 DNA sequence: TGCAGTGCTAACCGGGACCCGGACGGGGAAGCTTTCTTT. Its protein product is CSANRDPDGEAFF.